This passage covers 16 T cell receptor beta chains from one sample sequenced in a study of CXCR3-negative and CXCR3-positive naive CD8 T cells. UMI labels and 5' RACE were used to prepare the TRB cDNA libraries. After re-calling the 5' RACE reads, TCRdb lists one entry per CDR3 protein, DNA absent. Reported are over 20,000 distinct CDR3 sequences; the ten largest clones contain about 18%. The sequencing sample was made of memory CD8+ T cells from blood. These TCRs come from a human donor in good health. Some clones in this sample may be carry-over from other donors' samples.

This chain joins TRBV20-1 and TRBJ2-1; TCRdb reports TRBD1, a call that lacks DNA to check it against. Germline V gene sequence: CDR1 DFQATT, CDR2 SNEGSKA (reference sequence). This CDR3 is built from 14 residues. This chain's CDR3 is CSARGRGRNNEQFF.

The chain recombines TRBV10-3 with TRBJ2-1; with no DNA, the TCRdb D assignment of TRBD2 cannot be verified. Germline assignment: CDR1 ENHRY and CDR2 SYGVKD. The CDR3 is made up of 17 amino acids. CDR3 residues: CAISESLGGGFHNEQFF.

This chain connects TRBV6-2 or TRBV6-3 to TRBJ1-6; without DNA, the TCRdb call of TRBD1 cannot be checked. The CDR3 sequence is 14 residues long. The germline V gene encodes CDR1 MNHEY and CDR2 SVGEGT. CDR3 sequence reads: CATSGGPAYSPLHF.

The chain couples TRBV7-9 to TRBJ2-1. Germline V CDR1 and CDR2: SEHNR, FQNEAQ (reference sequence). The CDR3 totals 11 residues. CDR3 amino acids: CASSFGHEQFF.

The chain uses TRBV12-3 or TRBV12-4 and TRBJ2-4; without DNA, the TCRdb call of TRBD2 cannot be checked. The CDR3 covers 16 residues. The CDR3: CASSLTGLLAKNIQYF.

This chain's CDR3 is CASSDRILLPQYF. The chain combines TRBV28 with TRBJ2-3; lacking DNA, the TRBD1 call made by TCRdb goes unchecked. Germline-derived CDR1 and CDR2 are MDHEN and SYDVKM. This CDR3 has 13 amino acids.

The chain employs TRBV7-3 and TRBJ2-1; TCRdb names TRBD1, which stays unverified in the absence of DNA. Germline V gene lookup returns CDR1 SGHTA and CDR2 FQGTGA. The length of the CDR3 is 16 residues. CDR3 sequence reads: CASSPGWGIPYNEQFF.

The rearrangement links TRBV29-1 to TRBJ2-1; absent DNA, TCRdb's TRBD1 call cannot be checked. The CDR3 length is 11 residues. Germline V CDR1 and CDR2: SQVTM, ANQGSEA. CDR3 in amino acids: CSGERGNEQFF.

The CDR3 sequence is CASSQDRGYNEQFF. The chain combines TRBV4-2 with TRBJ2-1; there is no DNA to check the TCRdb D call of TRBD1. Germline CDR1 LGHNA, CDR2 YNFKEQ. The CDR3 is made up of 14 amino acids.

The chain uses TRBV7-9 and TRBJ2-7; TCRdb names TRBD1, which stays unverified in the absence of DNA. The CDR3 sequence is 14 residues long. CDR1 SEHNR and CDR2 FQNEAQ come from the germline V gene (reference sequence). CDR3: CASSPPGGSDEQYF.

This rearrangement joins TRBV6-2 or TRBV6-3 to TRBJ2-2; TCRdb selects TRBD2, and the lack of DNA leaves this call unchecked. In germline, CDR1 is MNHEY, CDR2 SVGEGT. The CDR3 length is 15 residues. The chain's CDR3 is CASTANGGPTGELFF.

This chain joins TRBV29-1 and TRBJ2-2; TCRdb selects TRBD2, and the lack of DNA leaves this call unchecked. Looked up from germline, CDR1 is SQVTM and CDR2 is ANQGSEA. The CDR3 totals 15 residues. CDR3 sequence reads: CSVRTSGGETGELFF.

The chain combines TRBV7-6 with TRBJ1-1. Germline V lookup: CDR1 SGHVS, CDR2 FNYEAQ. The CDR3 is 15 amino acids. The CDR3 sequence is CASSLGPLGNTEAFF.

The chain couples TRBV14 to TRBJ2-5; TCRdb picks TRBD2, but there is no DNA to check that call. This CDR3 is 13 amino acids long. Germline assignment: CDR1 SGHDN and CDR2 FVKESK. The CDR3 here is CASSPTLEETQYF.

By frequency, this clonotype registers medium-sized (0.01 to 0.1%). This rearrangement joins TRBV6-5 to TRBJ2-3; checking the TCRdb D call of TRBD2 is not possible without DNA. The CDR3 is made up of 14 amino acids. The V gene's germline CDR1 is MNHEY and CDR2 SVGAGI. CDR3 in amino acids: CASSLSGGTDTQYF.

The CDR3 region is CSARRLAGTEAFF. The chain has TRBV20-1 and TRBJ1-1. Germline loops: CDR1 DFQATT, CDR2 SNEGSKA (reference sequence). The CDR3 sequence is 13 residues long.